Below, 7 T cell receptor beta chains from the same sample are listed, as sequenced in a study of cytomegalovirus exposure and HLA in healthy donors (dated 2017 in TCRdb). Library prep was done by the immunoSEQ multiplex PCR assay. For the multiplex PCR, a mixture combining 60 forward primers for TCR Vbeta segments and 13 reverse primers for TCR Jbeta segments was used. Held by TCRdb, this immuneACCESS table contains in-frame sequences only and omits some clones. Under half of the omission traces to an unresolved V gene where checked; the cause of the rest is unknown. The sample contains 100,000 to 150,000 clones, around 83% of them found a single time. Together, the top ten hold just over 1% of the sample. The sequencing sample was made of PBMCs. These receptors all come from a human donor in good health.

The chain couples TRBV15 to TRBJ1-2, with D perhaps matching TRBD1 (6 bases). This CDR3 has 18 residues. With 0 bases removed from V and 4 bases from J, the gap between germline ends came to 21 bases. Germline values: CDR1 LNHNV, CDR2 YYDKDF (reference sequence). CDR3: CATSRDHGVGAFGYGYTF. The DNA for the CDR3 is TGTGCCACCAGCAGAGATCACGGAGTGGGGGCGTTCGGCTATGGCTACACCTTC.

As for this clone: Other DNA sequences in this sample translate to the same CDR3. V and J are TRBV6-5 and TRBJ2-7, with no clear D. Germline CDR1 and CDR2: MNHEY and SVGAGI. V dropped 0 bases and J dropped 3 bases, with 6 bases sitting between them. The CDR3 has 13 amino acids. Written as DNA, the CDR3 is TGTGCCAGCAGTTACTCGAACAGCTACGAGCAGTACTTC. Translated, it gives CASSYSNSYEQYF.

This sequence joins TRBV4-2 and TRBJ1-4; D not resolved. The length of the CDR3 is 16 residues. V was pared by 4 bases and J by 1 base, with 13 bases between. CDR1 LGHNA and CDR2 YNFKEQ come from the germline V gene. CDR3: CASSLPRSGTNEKLFF. In DNA, the CDR3 is TGTGCCAGCAGCCTACCCAGAAGTGGAACTAATGAAAAACTGTTTTTT.

V is TRBV4-2 and J is TRBJ2-3; the D gene is possibly TRBD2 (6 bases). The length of the CDR3 is 16 residues. V lost 0 bases, J lost 9 bases, and 19 bases lay in between. Germline V gene sequence: CDR1 LGHNA, CDR2 YNFKEQ. In DNA form, the CDR3 reads TGTGCCAGCAGCCAAGACGGGGGAGCGGGCACCCGGACGCAGTATTTT. As protein: CASSQDGGAGTRTQYF.

The chain couples TRBV19 to TRBJ2-4; D unclear. The length of the CDR3 is 14 residues. V was pared by 4 bases and J by 2 bases, with 9 bases between. Germline assignment: CDR1 LNHDA and CDR2 SQIVND (reference sequence). The CDR3 DNA reads as TGTGCCAGTAGTAAGAGCGAAACCAAAAACATTCAGTACTTC. It yields the protein CASSKSETKNIQYF.

V is TRBV7-8 and J is TRBJ2-7, with 10 nucleotides matching TRBD1. Germline CDR1 is SGHVS and CDR2 is FQNEAQ. This CDR3 has 15 amino acids. The junction had 6 bases not matched to a gene; V was cut back by 3 bases and J by 4 bases. Here the CDR3 reads CASSFPGQGRYEQYF. The CDR3 region has the DNA TGTGCCAGCAGCTTCCCGGGACAGGGGCGTTACGAGCAGTACTTC.

The chain links TRBV2 to TRBJ2-7, with unresolved D. The ends were cut back, 4 bases at V and 5 bases at J, with 6 bases in the middle. Germline lookup yields CDR1 SNHLY and CDR2 FYNNEI. CDR3 size: 11 residues. The CDR3: CASSVWHEQYF. The CDR3 nucleotides read TGTGCCAGCAGTGTGTGGCACGAGCAGTACTTC.